Sequencing of this TCR beta chain was carried out in a study of identical twins. Study-wide results and limits: In cord blood, abundant beta clonotypes had fewer insertions; memory showed no trend.

Each cDNA held unique molecular identifiers, and template switching gave it a universal primer site. MiXCR was run by TCRdb on the 5' RACE reads, yielding one entry per CDR3 protein. The table has nearly 900,000 distinct CDR3 sequences, roughly an eighth seen once. This clonotype turned up a few times. Its specificity is not known. The CDR3 runs 15 residues. V was shortened by 10 bases and J by 3 bases, with 21 bases between the two germline ends. Another study also made use of these data, one on yellow fever vaccine responses in identical twins.

The chain uses TRBV12-3 or TRBV12-4 and TRBJ1-2; maybe TRBD1 (5 bases). This clonotype was obtained from a woman under 30 in good health. Material: PBMCs. For the CDR3, the DNA is TGTGCCATCGTAGGCGGGGGGAGCTACGACTATGGCTACACCTTC. Translated, it gives CAIVGGGSYDYGYTF.